This T cell receptor beta chain came from a study of monozygotic twins with inflammatory bowel disease. Making each TCR library took approximately 3,700 ng of total RNA. Through template switching, UMIs that included a 6-nucleotide sample barcode were added. With the 5' RACE reads reprocessed, TCRdb shows one record per CDR3 protein and no DNA. The table for this sample gives tens of thousands of distinct CDR3 sequences. Of note for this clonotype: Its specificity is not known.

Study conclusions and caveats: Diversity of TCRbeta measured by inverse Simpson was lower in IBD patients than in healthy co-twins. With others, IBD patients shared fewer clonotypes than healthy twins did, especially with disease activity.

The sample comprised blood. This receptor was taken from a human donor with ulcerative colitis or Crohn's disease, or a healthy co-twin of an affected twin (not recorded which).

The CDR3 protein is CSARDLGARGNTIYF. The chain carries TRBV20-1 and TRBJ1-3; the D call of TRBD1 rests on TCRdb alone, since no DNA is present to check it. CDR3 length equals 15 residues. Germline CDR1 reads DFQATT; CDR2 reads SNEGSKA (reference sequence).